The 28 T cell receptor beta chains listed next were all sequenced from one sample in a study of T cell repertoires in cytomegalovirus infection. For these TCRs, the target antigens are not known. One entry per CDR3 protein results from TCRdb running MiXCR on the reads. In the table there are around 900,000 distinct CDR3 sequences, 25% to 40% of which are singletons. The sample in question was cultured CD8+ T cells from PBMCs, obtained from culture after CMV antigen stimulation. Receptors originate from a human donor in good health (CMV status not recorded). Some clones in this sample may be carry-over from other donors' samples.

Concerning this clonotype: At one end, the junction sequence differs from germline, possibly due to a read error. V and J are TRBV15 and TRBJ1-5; 8 positions match TRBD1. CDR1 is LNHNV, CDR2 YYDKDF, per germline (reference sequence). The CDR3 is made up of 15 amino acids. The CDR3 DNA follows: TGTGCCACCCGCAGTAGGACAGGGTTCAATCAGCCCCAGCATTTT. Amino acids: CATRSRTGFNQPQHF. Full variable domain (missing parts from reference TRBV15 and TRBJ1-5): DAMVIQNPRYQVTQFGKPVTLSCSQTLNHNVMYWYQQKSSQAPKLLFHYYDKDFNNEADTPDNFQSRRPNTSFCFLDIRSPGLGDTAMYLCATRSRTGFNQPQHFGDGTRLSIL.

The chain has TRBV6-1 and TRBJ2-7; D is uncertain. Germline values: CDR1 MNHNS, CDR2 SASEGT. Trimming took off 3 bases at V and 1 base at J, with 16 bases between the two ends. CDR3 length: 16 residues. The CDR3 sequence is CASSDPTTTGSYEQYV. The CDR3 DNA reads TGTGCCAGCAGTGACCCAACGACGACTGGTTCCTACGAGCAGTACGTC.

This clonotype was counted only a few times. The rearrangement uses TRBV12-5 and TRBJ2-5; 10 positions match TRBD2. The CDR3 runs to 22 residues. The germline gives CDR1 LGHNT, CDR2 FRNRAP. With 7 bases clipped from V and 5 bases from J, the junction kept 31 bases outside the gene matches. The CDR3: CASALVLEVAAQKRGGEETQYF. The CDR3 coding sequence is TGTGCTAGTGCTCTTGTCCTCGAGGTGGCGGCACAGAAGCGGGGGGGCGAGGAGACCCAGTACTTC.

This clonotype was detected only a few times. V gene TRBV6-5 combines with J gene TRBJ2-1; maybe TRBD1 (6 bases). Germline V lookup: CDR1 MNHEY, CDR2 SVGAGI. Between the trimmed V and J ends, which lost 6 bases and 11 bases, there was a span of 11 bases. The CDR3 extends over 11 amino acids. DNA of the CDR3: TGTGCCAGCAGCGGTGGGGACAAGCAGTTCTTC. The encoded protein is CASSGGDKQFF.

This clonotype was seen a few times. V and J are TRBV27 and TRBJ1-1, with 7 bases aligning to TRBD1. The trim removed 2 bases at V and 3 bases at J, leaving 3 bases unmatched. Germline V gene lookup returns CDR1 MNHEY and CDR2 SMNVEV (reference sequence). The CDR3 is 14 residues long. The CDR3 nucleotides are TGTGCCAGCAGTTTAGAGGGACAGCACACTGAAGCTTTCTTT. Translating it yields CASSLEGQHTEAFF.

The J gene is TRBJ1-2, the V gene TRBV6-5, with 7 bases aligning to TRBD1. There are 16 residues in the CDR3. Germline trimming cut 0 bases from V and 6 bases from J; bases unmatched to any gene: 10. Germline values: CDR1 MNHEY, CDR2 SVGAGI. DNA for the CDR3: TGTGCCAGCAGTTACTCAATTAATGACAGGGAGGATGGCTACACCTTC. This sequence encodes CASSYSINDREDGYTF.

The table lists this clonotype with a few counts. This chain joins TRBV9 and TRBJ2-3; weak D call: TRBD2 (6 bases). This CDR3 spans 18 amino acids. V was cut by 4 bases and J by 2 bases, with 23 bases left in between. Germline-derived CDR1 and CDR2 are SGDLS and YYNGEE. CDR3 sequence (DNA): TGTGCCAGCAGCCCAGGCCCTTTACTAGCTCCCTACACAGATACGCAGTATTTT. Amino acids: CASSPGPLLAPYTDTQYF. Based on the CDR3 plus reference TRBV9 and TRBJ2-3, the full variable domain is DSGVTQTPKHLITATGQRVTLRCSPRSGDLSVYWYQQSLDQGLQFLIQYYNGEERAKGNILERFSAQQFPDLHSELNLSSLELGDSALYFCASSPGPLLAPYTDTQYFGPGTRLTVL.

A single count supports this clonotype. This rearrangement joins TRBV4-1 to TRBJ2-1; a possible D gene is TRBD1 (5 bases). CDR3 size: 15 residues. Germline V gene lookup returns CDR1 MGHRA and CDR2 YSYEKL. V was cut by 6 bases and J by 3 bases, with 15 bases left in between. For the CDR3, the DNA is TGCGCCAGCAGACAGGACATCGGATTCTACAATGAGCAGTTCTTC. Translation: CASRQDIGFYNEQFF.

This clonotype was seen only a few times. V is TRBV19 and J is TRBJ1-1; maybe TRBD1 (5 bases). This CDR3 spans 15 amino acids. With 0 bases removed from V and 0 bases from J, the gap between germline ends came to 8 bases. The V gene's germline CDR1 is LNHDA and CDR2 SQIVND (reference sequence). The CDR3 region has the DNA TGTGCCAGTAGTATAGATGAGGGGATGAACACTGAAGCTTTCTTT. Protein product: CASSIDEGMNTEAFF.

This chain links TRBV27 with TRBJ1-2; D ambiguous. The CDR3 covers 14 residues. Trimming stripped 5 bases from V and 4 bases from J, with 14 bases between. Germline loops: CDR1 MNHEY, CDR2 SMNVEV (reference sequence). The CDR3 nucleotides are TGTGCCAGCAGTGCCCGGGCCCGGAGCTATGGCTACACCTTC. Protein: CASSARARSYGYTF.

Ten or more counts support this clonotype. V is TRBV12-3 or TRBV12-4 and J is TRBJ2-2; no clear D. The CDR3 runs 12 residues. The V gene lost 6 bases and the J gene lost 6 bases, with 8 bases spanning the gap. CDR3 sequence reads: CASSGRAGELFF. DNA of the CDR3: TGTGCCAGCAGCGGTCGAGCCGGGGAGCTGTTTTTT.

This clonotype came up many times. The CDR3 nucleotides read TGTGCCAGCACCCTGGGGGGGGGCACCGGGGAGCTGTTTTTT. It is translated as CASTLGGGTGELFF. The V gene is TRBV12-3 or TRBV12-4, the J gene TRBJ2-2; 7 bases align to TRBD2. The CDR3 covers 14 residues. V gave up 7 bases and J gave up 4 bases; unmatched junction bases: 6.

This clonotype was observed a few times. J is TRBJ1-4 and V is TRBV5-5; 7 bases line up with TRBD1. The CDR3 contains 18 residues. The V segment lost 2 bases and the J segment 0 bases; nucleotides outside the gene matches: 10. Germline lookup yields CDR1 SGHKS and CDR2 YYEKEE (reference sequence). The CDR3 is CASSFREGGWATNEKLFF. CDR3 in DNA: TGTGCCAGCAGCTTTAGAGAAGGGGGCTGGGCAACTAATGAAAAACTGTTTTTT. Combining the CDR3 with reference TRBV5-5 and TRBJ1-4 gives the whole variable domain DAGVTQSPTHLIKTRGQQVTLRCSPISGHKSVSWYQQVLGQGPQFIFQYYEKEERGRGNFPDRFSARQFPNYSSELNVNALLLGDSALYLCASSFREGGWATNEKLFFGSGTQLSVL.

This clonotype was counted at least ten times. The gene calls are TRBV7-8 and TRBJ1-1; no firm D call. V was shortened by 3 bases and J by 4 bases, with 9 bases between the two germline ends. The CDR3 is 13 amino acids. Germline V gene sequence: CDR1 SGHVS, CDR2 FQNEAQ. CDR3 nucleotides: TGTGCCAGCAGCTTTGGGGTAGGCACTGAAGCTTTCTTT. Its protein is CASSFGVGTEAFF.

This clonotype was seen more than once but under ten times. The chain combines TRBV27 with TRBJ2-1; 7 bases match TRBD1. With V trimmed by 5 bases and J by 3 bases, 7 bases remained unmatched. Looked up from germline, CDR1 is MNHEY and CDR2 is SMNVEV (reference sequence). CDR3 length equals 15 residues. The CDR3 DNA reads TGTGCCAGCAGTCCGAGGGGGCTCATCTACAATGAGCAGTTCTTC. Its translation: CASSPRGLIYNEQFF.

The rearrangement links TRBV5-6 to TRBJ2-7; D not resolved. The V end lost 4 bases, the J end lost 0 bases, and 8 bases lay between the germline ends. The CDR3 covers 13 residues. Germline CDR1 and CDR2: SGHDT and YYEEEE. The CDR3 reads CASSAYVSYEQYF. CDR3 DNA: TGTGCCAGCAGCGCCTACGTCTCCTACGAGCAGTACTTC.

In this sample, this clonotype turned up a few times. As DNA, the CDR3 is TGTGCCAGCACTCCCACGAAGGGGGGCACCACTGAAGCTTTCTTT. Residues: CASTPTKGGTTEAFF. The chain uses TRBV6-2 or TRBV6-3 and TRBJ1-1, with a tentative D call TRBD1 (6 bases). Deletions cut 7 bases from V and 4 bases from J, with 19 bases between. The CDR3 has 15 amino acids. Per germline, CDR1 MNHEY and CDR2 SVGEGT.

This clonotype appeared a few times. V usage is TRBV12-3 or TRBV12-4 and J usage is TRBJ2-2; 7 bases fit TRBD1. After removal of 4 bases from V and 4 bases from J, the junction contained 3 bases not matched to a gene. CDR3 length: 14 residues. Here the CDR3 reads CASSSGTVTGELFF. For the CDR3, the DNA is TGTGCCAGCAGTTCCGGGACAGTCACCGGGGAGCTGTTTTTT.

This clonotype was found a few times. The rearrangement joins TRBV7-3 to TRBJ1-6; no clear D gene. Trimming took 0 bases from V and 8 from J, leaving 11 bases between them. Germline lookup yields CDR1 SGHTA and CDR2 FQGTGA. The CDR3 runs 15 residues. The CDR3 DNA reads TGTGCCAGCAGCTTAACCGCAGTGGCTTATTCACCCCTCCACTTT. Its protein is CASSLTAVAYSPLHF. Variable domain in full (rest from reference TRBV7-3 and TRBJ1-6): GAGVSQTPSNKVTEKGKYVELRCDPISGHTALYWYRQSLGQGPEFLIYFQGTGAADDSGLPNDRFFAVRPEGSVSTLKIQRTERGDSAVYLCASSLTAVAYSPLHFGNGTRLTVT.

This chain links TRBV20-1 with TRBJ2-5, with a possible D match to TRBD2 (5 bases). This CDR3 is 13 amino acids long. V lost 0 bases and J lost 4, with 9 bases in between. Looked up from germline, CDR1 is DFQATT and CDR2 is SNEGSKA (reference sequence). The CDR3 bases are TGCAGTGCTAGAGATTCTAGCAGAGAGACCCAGTACTTC. It yields the protein CSARDSSRETQYF.

This clonotype was picked up one time. V is TRBV5-6 and J is TRBJ1-2, with D uncertain. Trimming pared 3 bases from V and 7 bases from J, leaving 16 bases between. Germline V CDR1 and CDR2: SGHDT, YYEEEE. The length of the CDR3 is 14 residues. CDR3 DNA sequence: TGTGCCAGCAGCTCGGGGAAACCTTGGGGTGGCTACACCTTC. Translating it yields CASSSGKPWGGYTF.

This sequence joins TRBV4-1 and TRBJ2-3; D unclear. The CDR3 is 14 amino acids. CDR1 MGHRA and CDR2 YSYEKL come from the germline V gene. V lost 4 bases and J 4 bases, leaving 12 bases between the germline ends. This CDR3 reads CASSLRNSPDTQYF. The CDR3 DNA reads TGCGCCAGCAGCCTTAGGAACTCCCCAGATACGCAGTATTTT.

The V gene is TRBV9, the J gene TRBJ2-3, with TRBD2 identical over 10 bases. The CDR3 consists of 15 residues. Trimming took 5 bases from V and 5 from J; bases not matched to a gene: 8. Germline-derived CDR1 and CDR2 are SGDLS and YYNGEE. CDR3 sequence reads: CASRGAGGDRDTQYF. The DNA for the CDR3 is TGTGCCAGCAGGGGAGCGGGGGGGGACAGAGATACGCAGTATTTT.

The J gene is TRBJ2-6, the V gene TRBV5-6; 9 nucleotides align to TRBD1. The J segment lost 3 bases and the V segment lost 1 base, leaving 11 bases of the junction unmatched. CDR1 is SGHDT, CDR2 YYEEEE, per germline. The CDR3 is 19 residues long. In DNA form, the CDR3 reads TGTGCCAGCAGCTTGTCGACAGGGGGTGCCCGGAGTGGGGCCAACGTCCTGACTTTC. It translates to CASSLSTGGARSGANVLTF.

About this clonotype itself: A read error may explain this, as a much larger clone is one base away. This chain uses TRBV7-9 with TRBJ2-3; no reliable D call. The CDR3 loop spans 20 amino acids. Germline CDR1 SEHNR, CDR2 FQNEAQ (reference sequence). CDR3 amino acids: CANSLSSRIWQKTSTDTQYF. CDR3 DNA sequence: TGTGCCAACAGCTTATCCTCCCGTATTTGGCAGAAGACTAGCACAGATACGCAGTATTTT. The whole variable domain, filled in from reference TRBV7-9 and TRBJ2-3, reads DTGVSQNPRHKITKRGQNVTFRCDPISEHNRLYWYRQTLGQGPEFLTYFQNEAQLEKSRLLSDRFSAERPKGSFSTLEIQRTEQGDSAMYLCANSLSSRIWQKTSTDTQYFGPGTRLTVL.

In regard to this clonotype: A much larger clone differs by one base, so this may be a read error. This is likely a read error, given that the CDR3 carries no conserved phenylalanine or tryptophan at its end. The rearrangement joins TRBV7-6 to TRBJ1-5, with D possibly being TRBD1 (5 bases). The V end lost 5 bases, the J end lost 7 bases, and 18 bases lay between the germline ends. Germline values: CDR1 SGHVS, CDR2 FNYEAQ. The CDR3 length is 15 residues. CDR3 loop: CASSPTGALGQPQHL. DNA of the CDR3: TGTGCCAGCAGCCCGACCGGGGCCCTTGGGCAGCCCCAGCATCTT.

This chain connects TRBV7-9 to TRBJ2-1, with no clear D. The germline V and J ends were trimmed by 8 bases and 6 bases, with 11 bases remaining between them. There are 12 residues in the CDR3. Germline lookup yields CDR1 SEHNR and CDR2 FQNEAQ (reference sequence). CDR3 region: CASLKVVNEQFF. The CDR3 DNA follows: TGTGCCAGCCTAAAAGTGGTCAATGAGCAGTTCTTC. Looking up the rest from reference TRBV7-9 and TRBJ2-1 gives the full variable domain: DTGVSQNPRHKITKRGQNVTFRCDPISEHNRLYWYRQTLGQGPEFLTYFQNEAQLEKSRLLSDRFSAERPKGSFSTLEIQRTEQGDSAMYLCASLKVVNEQFFGPGTRLTVL.

The chain uses TRBV10-3 and TRBJ2-7, with 7 bases fitting TRBD1. This CDR3 spans 12 amino acids. Trimming cost V 6 bases and J 7 bases; bases outside gene matches: 6. Germline CDR1 ENHRY, CDR2 SYGVKD. This chain's CDR3 is CAISRTGGEQYV. The CDR3 nucleotides read TGTGCCATCAGCCGGACAGGCGGGGAGCAGTACGTC.